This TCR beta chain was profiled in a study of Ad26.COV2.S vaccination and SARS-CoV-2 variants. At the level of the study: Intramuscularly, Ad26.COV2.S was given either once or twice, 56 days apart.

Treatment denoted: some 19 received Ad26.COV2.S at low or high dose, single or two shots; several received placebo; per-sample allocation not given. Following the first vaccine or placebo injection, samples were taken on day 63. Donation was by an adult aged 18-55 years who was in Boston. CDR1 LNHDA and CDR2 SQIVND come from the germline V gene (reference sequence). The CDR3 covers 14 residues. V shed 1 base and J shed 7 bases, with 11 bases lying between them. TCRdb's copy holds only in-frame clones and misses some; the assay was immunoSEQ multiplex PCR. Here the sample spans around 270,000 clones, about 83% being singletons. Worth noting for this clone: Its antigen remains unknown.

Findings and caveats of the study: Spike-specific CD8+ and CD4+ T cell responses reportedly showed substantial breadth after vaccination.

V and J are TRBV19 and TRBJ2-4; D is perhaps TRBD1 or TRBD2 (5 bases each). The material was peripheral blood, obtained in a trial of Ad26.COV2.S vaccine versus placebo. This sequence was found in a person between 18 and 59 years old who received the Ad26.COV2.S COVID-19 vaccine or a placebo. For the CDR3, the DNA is TGTGCCAGTAGTATAGCGGGGCCTTGGAACATTCAGTACTTC. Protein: CASSIAGPWNIQYF.